The rows below give T cell receptor beta chains drawn from one sample of a study of shared clonotypes between healthy human individuals. Produced via immunoSEQ multiplex PCR; TCRdb's table is partial and in-frame only. The table records roughly 320,000 clones, around 86% of them present only once. Sequencing was carried out using memory CD8+ T cells sorted from blood. These receptors were taken from a man aged 18 to 29 in good health. The CDR3 runs from the conserved cysteine through the conserved F or W. The D gene is left open where the match is weak. The size entry is marked missing in some rows and otherwise reads once, few, many or a size class.

>TRBJ1-1|TRBV25-1|16|TRBD1|-
CASSERGAGGNTEAFF
TGTGCCAGCAGTGAACGGGGGGCAGGGGGGAACACTGAAGCTTTCTTT
>TRBJ2-2|TRBV10-1|17|-|once
CASSEGFAGSDTGELFF
TGCGCCAGCAGTGAGGGGTTTGCGGGGAGTGATACCGGGGAGCTGTTTTTT
>TRBJ2-7|TRBV11-2|14|TRBD2|-
CASSWTSGPYEQYF
TGTGCCAGCAGCTGGACTAGCGGGCCCTACGAGCAGTACTTC
>TRBJ2-3|TRBV29-1|12|-|-
CSVEGQRVGQYF
TGCAGCGTTGAAGGGCAGAGGGTTGGGCAGTATTTT
>TRBJ2-7|TRBV27|16|-|-
CASSPGSFTASYEQYF
TGTGCCAGCAGTCCAGGATCCTTTACCGCCTCCTACGAGCAGTACTTC
>TRBJ1-2|TRBV29-1|14|-|-
CSVGNVGGSFGYTF
TGCAGCGTTGGCAACGTCGGCGGGAGTTTTGGCTACACCTTC
>TRBJ1-1|TRBV19|15|-|-
CATRGGGPLNTEAFF
TGTGCCACCCGTGGGGGGGGTCCATTGAACACTGAAGCTTTCTTT
>TRBJ2-1|TRBV6-5|16|TRBD2|-
CASSYGWASGVNEQFF
TGTGCCAGCAGTTACGGTTGGGCTAGCGGGGTCAATGAGCAGTTCTTC
>TRBJ1-6|TRBV5-1|13|-|-
CASSYDSTGLLHF
TGCGCCAGCAGCTACGATTCTACAGGGCTCCTCCACTTT
>TRBJ2-3|TRBV5-6|12|-|-
CASSFGSDTQYF
TGTGCCAGCAGCTTCGGGTCAGATACGCAGTATTTT
>TRBJ2-7|TRBV4-1|16|-|few
CASSQVARATGYEQYF
TGCGCCAGCAGCCAAGTCGCTCGGGCGACGGGGTACGAGCAGTACTTC
>TRBJ2-1|TRBV2|14|-|-
CASMYGGGYNEQFF
TGTGCCAGCATGTACGGGGGAGGTTACAATGAGCAGTTCTTC
>TRBJ2-7|TRBV6-1|15|-|-
CASSEGAGTPNEQYF
TGTGCCAGCAGTGAAGGGGCAGGAACCCCAAACGAGCAGTACTTC
>TRBJ2-3|TRBV15|20|-|-
CATSRAKRATRVESTDTQYF
TGTGCCACCAGCAGAGCTAAGAGAGCGACTCGCGTCGAATCCACAGATACGCAGTATTTT
>TRBJ1-1|TRBV19|14|-|-
CASSMFRPNTEAFF
TGTGCCAGTAGTATGTTCAGGCCGAACACTGAAGCTTTCTTT
>TRBJ1-2|TRBV5-1|14|-|-
CASSFGGRVYGYTF
TGCGCCAGCAGCTTTGGTGGCAGGGTGTATGGCTACACCTTC
>TRBJ2-2|TRBV9|16|TRBD2|once
CASSPGTSGLSGELFF
TGTGCCAGCAGCCCAGGGACTAGCGGGCTGTCCGGGGAGCTGTTTTTT
>TRBJ2-7|TRBV6-1|12|-|once
CASSKVSYEQYF
TGTGCCAGCTCCAAAGTAAGTTACGAGCAGTACTTC
>TRBJ1-1|TRBV6-5|15|-|once
CASSYREGMNTEAFF
TGTGCCAGCAGTTATAGGGAGGGGATGAACACTGAAGCTTTCTTT
>TRBJ2-7|TRBV6-1|14|TRBD1|-
CASSKGQGRHEQYF
TGTGCCAGCAGTAAGGGACAGGGTAGACACGAGCAGTACTTC
>TRBJ1-1|TRBV5-6|14|-|-
CASSLTPLNTEAFF
TGTGCCAGCAGCTTGACCCCATTGAACACTGAAGCTTTCTTT
>TRBJ2-2|TRBV28|17|TRBD1|-
CASSPKIPGQNYGELFF
TGTGCCAGCAGTCCCAAGATTCCGGGACAGAATTACGGGGAGCTGTTTTTT
>TRBJ2-7|TRBV11-1|14|TRBD1|-
CASSPPGQGPEQYF
TGTGCCAGCAGCCCACCGGGACAGGGGCCCGAGCAGTACTTC
>TRBJ2-7|TRBV6-5|14|TRBD2|-
CASSPVGPGGEQYF
TGTGCCAGCAGTCCCGTGGGGCCCGGGGGGGAGCAGTACTTC
>TRBJ1-4|TRBV7-9|14|-|-
CASSLSREDEKLFF
TGTGCCAGCAGCTTGAGCAGGGAGGATGAAAAACTGTTTTTT
>TRBJ2-7|TRBV27|12|-|-
CASSFPGYEQYF
TGTGCCAGCAGTTTCCCTGGTTACGAGCAGTACTTC
>TRBJ1-1|TRBV7-9|14|-|-
CASSLDTATDEAFF
TGTGCCAGCAGCTTAGACACTGCAACCGATGAAGCTTTCTTT
>TRBJ2-7|TRBV7-6|14|-|-
CASSLARGTYEQYF
TGTGCCAGCAGCTTAGCGCGAGGAACCTACGAGCAGTACTTC
>TRBJ2-5|TRBV5-1|13|-|-
CASSPDMVETQYF
TGCGCCAGCAGCCCCGACATGGTAGAGACCCAGTACTTC
>TRBJ2-2|TRBV10-2|15|TRBD2|once
CASSDGSGGSGELFF
TGCGCCAGCAGTGATGGTAGCGGGGGGTCCGGGGAGCTGTTTTTT
>TRBJ2-3|TRBV5-6|19|TRBD2|-
CASSLSGLAGGRGTDTQYF
TGTGCCAGCAGCTTGTCGGGCCTAGCGGGAGGGAGGGGCACAGATACGCAGTATTTT
>TRBJ2-2|TRBV6-5|15|-|-
CASSPQDGNTGELFF
TGTGCCAGCAGCCCCCAAGACGGAAACACCGGGGAGCTGTTTTTT
>TRBJ2-7|TRBV10-3|17|TRBD2|few
CAISGEGLAETLYEQYF
TGTGCCATCAGTGGGGAGGGACTAGCGGAGACCTTATACGAGCAGTACTTC
>TRBJ1-1|TRBV2|16|TRBD1|-
CASSDWTGPMNTEAFF
TGTGCCAGCAGTGACTGGACAGGGCCTATGAACACTGAAGCTTTCTTT
>TRBJ2-1|TRBV29-1|13|-|-
CSVLLVLGDEQFF
TGCAGCGTCCTTCTGGTGTTGGGGGATGAGCAGTTCTTC
>TRBJ2-2|TRBV5-6|15|-|-
CASSFWGRGTGELFF
TGTGCCAGCAGCTTCTGGGGGCGCGGCACCGGGGAGCTGTTTTTT
>TRBJ1-1|TRBV6-5|14|-|once
CASSYSGDSFEAFF
TGTGCCAGCAGTTACTCGGGAGACAGTTTTGAAGCTTTCTTT
>TRBJ2-3|TRBV6-1|19|TRBD2|-
CASSDPLTSGGEGTDTQYF
TGTGCCAGCAGTGATCCTTTGACTAGCGGGGGGGAGGGGACAGATACGCAGTATTTT
>TRBJ2-7|TRBV4-1|16|-|-
CASSFMLEGGVYEQYF
TGCGCCAGCAGCTTCATGCTCGAGGGTGGGGTTTACGAGCAGTACTTC
>TRBJ1-6|TRBV7-6|14|-|-
CASSLAPNHSPLHF
TGTGCCAGCAGCTTAGCGCCCAACCATTCACCCCTCCACTTT
>TRBJ1-1|TRBV27|15|TRBD1|once
CASSSPTGGGAEAFF
TGTGCCAGCAGTTCCCCGACAGGGGGAGGAGCTGAAGCTTTCTTT
>TRBJ1-3|TRBV5-1|15|-|-
CASSLLRATGNTIYF
TGCGCCAGCAGCTTGCTCAGGGCCACTGGAAACACCATATATTTT
>TRBJ2-1|TRBV19|14|-|-
CASSIPGGYDEQFF
TGTGCCAGTAGTATACCTGGGGGCTATGATGAGCAGTTCTTC
>TRBJ1-2|TRBV9|14|-|-
CASSVDDWDYGYTF
TGTGCCAGCAGCGTAGATGACTGGGACTATGGCTACACCTTC
>TRBJ1-2|TRBV19|12|-|-
CASSQGVYGYTF
TGTGCCAGTAGCCAGGGAGTTTATGGCTACACCTTC
>TRBJ2-7|TRBV5-4|14|-|-
CASTLYQGSYEQYF
TGTGCCAGCACCTTGTATCAGGGGTCCTACGAGCAGTACTTC
>TRBJ2-7|TRBV9|14|-|-
CASSVGSASYEQYF
TGTGCCAGCAGCGTAGGTAGCGCCTCCTACGAGCAGTACTTC
>TRBJ2-7|TRBV11-2|15|TRBD1|-
CASSSPGQGAYEQYF
TGTGCCAGCAGCTCCCCGGGACAGGGGGCTTACGAGCAGTACTTC
>TRBJ2-5|TRBV5-1|15|TRBD2|-
CASSLALAGRETQYF
TGCGCCAGCAGCTTGGCACTAGCGGGGCGTGAGACCCAGTACTTC
>TRBJ1-2|TRBV4-2|15|TRBD1|-
CASSLSGTGGYGYTF
TGTGCCAGCAGCCTCTCCGGGACAGGGGGCTATGGCTACACCTTC
>TRBJ1-2|TRBV7-9|15|TRBD1|-
CASSLAGTGIDGYTF
TGTGCCAGCAGCTTAGCGGGGACAGGGATCGATGGCTACACCTTC
>TRBJ1-1|TRBV4-1|16|-|-
CASSLRDEGYETEAFF
TGCGCCAGCAGCCTCCGGGACGAAGGATATGAAACTGAAGCTTTCTTT
>TRBJ2-7|TRBV7-2|14|-|-
CASSFLYTLDEQYF
TGTGCCAGCAGCTTCCTGTACACTCTCGACGAGCAGTACTTC
>TRBJ1-5|TRBV10-3|16|TRBD1|once
CAISEPGTGGNQPQHF
TGTGCCATCAGTGAACCCGGGACAGGGGGCAATCAGCCCCAGCATTTT
>TRBJ2-7|TRBV2|12|-|-
CASSGVTYEQYF
TGTGCCAGCAGTGGAGTAACTTACGAGCAGTACTTC
>TRBJ1-1|TRBV5-8|16|-|-
CASSARVGLMNTEAFF
TGTGCCAGCAGCGCACGAGTGGGGCTCATGAACACTGAAGCTTTCTTT
>TRBJ1-5|TRBV10-3|15|-|-
CAISEGGAVNQPQHF
TGTGCCATCAGTGAAGGGGGGGCCGTCAATCAGCCCCAGCATTTT